This T cell receptor (beta chain) was sequenced for a study of T cell repertoires in cytomegalovirus infection. This clonotype came up a few times. Its antigen is not known. V trimming: 7 bases; J trimming: 0 bases; junction bases outside the gene matches: 7. Germline V gene sequence: CDR1 MNHNY, CDR2 SVGAGI (reference sequence). This CDR3 comprises 15 residues. One entry per CDR3 protein, called by TCRdb with MiXCR from the reads. The data contain about a million distinct CDR3 sequences, about a third of them singletons. This clonotype originated in a human donor in good health (CMV status not recorded). Some clones in this sample may be carry-over from other donors' samples. Sequenced here: cultured CD8+ T cells from PBMCs, sampled from culture after CMV antigen stimulation. The chain is built from TRBV6-6 and TRBJ1-1, with 8 bases lining up with TRBD1. Written as DNA, the CDR3 is TGTGCCAGCAATAGAGGACAGGGCATGAACACTGAAGCTTTCTTT. It translates to CASNRGQGMNTEAFF.